This is a list of T cell receptor beta chains from one sample in a study of tumor-infiltrating lymphocytes in primary liver carcinoma. TCRdb passed the multiplex PCR reads through MiXCR, listing each CDR3 protein once. The sample lists 300,000 to 400,000 distinct CDR3 sequences; less than 65% were seen once. The specimen sequenced was peripheral blood. All receptors derive from a man aged 40-49 years with primary liver carcinoma and hepatitis B virus infection. CDR3s include the opening cysteine and the closing phenylalanine or tryptophan. Each record gives: V gene, D gene, J gene, clone size, CDR3 protein, CDR3 DNA. The D gene is left open where the match is weak. Clone size is stated in some rows and not others, as once, few, many or a class when expanded.

TRBV5-6	.	TRBJ2-7	few	CASSLDPSVPSSYEQYF	TGTGCCAGCAGCTTGGACCCTAGCGTGCCGAGCTCCTACGAGCAGTACTTC
TRBV5-1	TRBD2	TRBJ2-7	.	CASSLGSGRYAYEQYF	TGCGCCAGCAGCTTGGGTAGCGGGAGGTATGCCTACGAGCAGTACTTC
TRBV6-5	.	TRBJ2-7	.	CASRARREGYEQYF	TGTGCCAGCAGGGCTAGGAGAGAAGGCTACGAGCAGTACTTC
TRBV4-1	TRBD2	TRBJ2-7	many	CASSPRGGANEQYF	TGCGCCAGCAGCCCCCGGGGAGGGGCCAACGAGCAGTACTTC
TRBV4-1	.	TRBJ2-2	.	CANSQPSNTGELFF	TGCGCCAACAGCCAACCCTCGAACACCGGGGAGCTGTTTTTT
TRBV10-1	.	TRBJ2-2	few	CASSESGAGVLFF	TGCGCCAGCAGTGAGTCAGGGGCCGGGGTGCTGTTTTTT
TRBV11-1	.	TRBJ1-2	.	CASSFGTPHCYTF	TGTGCCAGCAGCTTCGGGACTCCGCACTGCTACACCTTC
TRBV28	.	TRBJ1-3	.	CASSLDGGLGSGNTIYF	TGTGCCAGCAGTTTAGATGGGGGCCTAGGCTCTGGAAACACCATATATTTT
TRBV5-4	TRBD1	TRBJ2-3	few	CASNDRGGTDTQYF	TGTGCCAGCAACGACAGGGGGGGCACAGATACGCAGTATTTT
TRBV4-1	.	TRBJ2-7	many	CASSQEWGLSREQYF	TGCGCCAGCAGCCAAGAATGGGGGCTGAGTCGCGAGCAGTACTTC
TRBV11-3	.	TRBJ2-1	.	CAGSSVPRNEQFF	TGTGCCGGCAGCTCGGTTCCACGCAATGAGCAGTTCTTC
TRBV18	.	TRBJ2-7	.	CASSPWTLYEQYF	TGTGCCAGCTCACCTTGGACCCTCTACGAGCAGTACTTC
TRBV14	.	TRBJ1-1	few	CASSLVPDTEAFF	TGTGCCAGCAGTCTGGTCCCGGACACTGAAGCTTTCTTT
TRBV30	.	TRBJ2-1	.	CAWYQGRQVGRPNEQFF	TGTGCCTGGTATCAGGGACGTCAAGTGGGCCGCCCAAATGAGCAGTTCTTC
TRBV5-1	TRBD1	TRBJ2-3	.	CASSRTGASTDTQYF	TGCGCCAGCAGCAGGACAGGGGCCAGCACAGATACGCAGTATTTT
TRBV6-2/TRBV6-3	.	TRBJ2-3	once	CASRPSADTQYF	TGTGCCAGCAGGCCCTCTGCGGATACGCAGTATTTT
TRBV29-1	.	TRBJ2-2	many	CSGVHETGELFF	TGCAGCGGGGTTCATGAAACCGGGGAGCTGTTTTTT
TRBV11-3	.	TRBJ1-1	once	CVSSRLTGTEALF	TGTGTCAGCAGCCGATTGACGGGCACTGAAGCTCTCTTT
TRBV28	.	TRBJ2-2	.	CASSLLVGKVAGELFF	TGTGCCAGCAGCCTACTAGTGGGAAAAGTCGCCGGGGAGCTGTTTTTT
TRBV10-2	.	TRBJ1-5	.	CASRSRNSNQPQHF	TGCGCCAGCAGATCCCGAAATAGCAATCAGCCCCAGCATTTT
TRBV11-2	.	TRBJ2-1	.	CASSLADSSSYGEQFF	TGTGCCAGCAGCTTAGCGGACTCAAGCTCCTACGGTGAGCAGTTCTTC
TRBV6-1	TRBD1	TRBJ2-7	many	CASGPGQIEWGTDYEQYF	TGTGCCAGCGGACCGGGACAGATTGAGTGGGGGACGGATTACGAGCAGTACTTC
TRBV6-6	TRBD2	TRBJ2-3	.	CASSYLWHGRSTDTQYF	TGTGCCAGCAGTTACTTGTGGCACGGGAGGAGCACAGATACGCAGTATTTT
TRBV7-9	.	TRBJ2-3	.	CASSPTTMDTQYF	TGTGCCAGCAGCCCGACTACTATGGATACGCAGTATTTT
TRBV6-2/TRBV6-3	.	TRBJ1-1	many	CASRIQGHFSEAFF	TGTGCCAGCAGAATTCAGGGGCACTTTAGTGAAGCTTTCTTT
TRBV7-2	.	TRBJ2-7	.	CASSQGLRSYEQYF	TGTGCCAGCAGCCAGGGACTTCGATCCTACGAGCAGTACTTC
TRBV6-6	TRBD2	TRBJ2-7	.	CVSRDPSGATYEQYF	TGTGTCAGTAGGGACCCTAGCGGTGCGACCTACGAGCAGTACTTC
TRBV7-4	.	TRBJ2-1	.	CAISRPYPDEQFF	TGTGCCATCAGTCGGCCATACCCCGATGAGCAGTTCTTC
TRBV5-1	TRBD2	TRBJ2-7	.	CASSVSLAGYEQYF	TGCGCCAGCAGCGTTTCACTAGCGGGCTACGAGCAGTACTTC
TRBV6-1	.	TRBJ2-7	many	CASSLPGVSGEQYF	TGTGCCAGCAGTCTCCCGGGGGTGTCTGGTGAGCAGTACTTC
TRBV6-1	.	TRBJ2-7	.	CASSESCYEQYF	TGTGCCAGTAGTGAATCCTGTTACGAGCAGTACTTC
TRBV5-1	TRBD2	TRBJ2-1	.	CASRLVNSGSSYNEQFF	TGCGCCAGCAGGTTGGTTAATAGCGGGAGCTCCTACAATGAGCAGTTCTTC
TRBV13	TRBD1	TRBJ2-3	few	CASSPGTGSTDTQYF	TGTGCCAGCAGCCCCGGGACAGGGAGCACAGATACGCAGTATTTT
TRBV5-4	.	TRBJ2-3	few	CASSLAGTQLDTQYF	TGTGCCAGCAGCTTGGCGGGAACACAGTTAGATACGCAGTATTTT
TRBV11-2	.	TRBJ1-1	.	CASSLGGQTNIEAFF	TGTGCCAGCAGCTTAGGTGGACAGACTAACATTGAAGCTTTCTTT
TRBV11-2	TRBD2	TRBJ2-7	.	CASSLSPGRVHERYF	TGTGCCAGCAGCTTGTCGCCCGGGAGGGTCCACGAGCGATACTTC
TRBV11-3	.	TRBJ2-2	.	CASSLRRDVSFTGELFF	TGTGCCAGCAGCCTAAGACGAGACGTCTCCTTCACCGGGGAGCTGTTTTTT
TRBV28	TRBD1	TRBJ1-5	few	CASSLVGAGQAQHF	TGTGCCAGCAGTTTAGTCGGGGCGGGACAGGCCCAGCATTTT
TRBV4-1	TRBD1	TRBJ1-1	.	CTRSQDSQGAQDTEAFF	TGCACCAGAAGCCAAGATAGTCAGGGGGCGCAAGACACTGAAGCTTTCTTT
TRBV10-3	.	TRBJ2-2	many	CAIKIRGELFF	TGTGCCATCAAAATTAGGGGGGAGCTGTTTTTT
TRBV11-2	.	TRBJ1-1	once	CASSPSGMVSVTEAFF	TGTGCCAGCAGCCCCTCTGGCATGGTTAGCGTTACTGAAGCTTTCTTT